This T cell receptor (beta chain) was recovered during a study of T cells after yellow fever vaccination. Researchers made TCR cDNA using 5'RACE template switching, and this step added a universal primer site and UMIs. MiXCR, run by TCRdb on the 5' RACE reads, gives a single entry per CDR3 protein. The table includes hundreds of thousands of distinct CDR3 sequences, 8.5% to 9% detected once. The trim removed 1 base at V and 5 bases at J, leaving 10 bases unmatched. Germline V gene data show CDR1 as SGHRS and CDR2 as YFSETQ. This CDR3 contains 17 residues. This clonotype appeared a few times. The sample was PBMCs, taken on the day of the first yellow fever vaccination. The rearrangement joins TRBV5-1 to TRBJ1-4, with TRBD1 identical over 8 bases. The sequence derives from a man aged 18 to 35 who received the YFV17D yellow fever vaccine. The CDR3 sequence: CASSLNTPGTGNEKLFF. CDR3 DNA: TGCGCCAGCAGCTTGAACACCCCCGGGACAGGCAATGAAAAACTGTTTTTT.